A single sample is the source of the 30 T cell receptor beta chains below, sequenced in a study of T cells in tuberculosis. Time point denoted: new active TB diagnosis, blood taken before or within 7 days of starting treatment. Method: immunoSEQ multiplex PCR; TCRdb's copy keeps in-frame clones and lacks some. The table records 25,000 to 35,000 clones, about 91% of them present only once. Material: PBMCs, obtained at tuberculosis diagnosis. The receptor set was obtained from an adult with tuberculosis.

The V gene is TRBV2, the J gene TRBJ2-3, with 11 positions matching TRBD2. The germline CDR1 and CDR2 sequences are SNHLY and FYNNEI. The CDR3 covers 12 residues. With 6 bases clipped from V and 11 bases from J, the junction kept 4 bases outside the gene matches. The CDR3 nucleotides are TGTGCCAGCAGCTTAGCGGGGGGGCGGCAGTATTTT. Translation: CASSLAGGRQYF.

J is TRBJ2-7 and V is TRBV27, with 7 positions matching TRBD1. V was pared by 5 bases and J by 4 bases, with 14 bases of the junction left unmatched. The CDR3 has 16 amino acids. CDR1 and CDR2 (germline): MNHEY, SMNVEV (reference sequence). The DNA of the CDR3 is TGTGCCAGCAGTCATAATACAGGGGCCCAGGCGTACGAGCAGTACTTC. It translates to CASSHNTGAQAYEQYF.

This CDR3 reads CASSATGSNYGYTF. The CDR3 DNA reads as TGTGCCAGTAGCGCGACAGGGTCTAACTATGGCTACACCTTC. J is TRBJ1-2 and V is TRBV19; 7 bases align to TRBD1. Trimming at V came to 6 bases and at J to 0 bases, leaving 4 bases not matched to a gene. The CDR3 is 14 amino acids. The V gene's germline CDR1 is LNHDA and CDR2 SQIVND (reference sequence).

The chain is built from TRBV19 and TRBJ1-5; D unclear. The CDR3 loop spans 13 amino acids. CDR1 LNHDA and CDR2 SQIVND come from the germline V gene (reference sequence). V shed 4 bases and J shed 5 bases, with 9 bases lying between them. The CDR3 loop is CASSTVHHQPQHF. The CDR3 nucleotides read TGTGCCAGTAGTACAGTCCATCATCAGCCCCAGCATTTT.

The V call is TRBV10-1, the J call TRBJ2-3; TRBD1 aligns across 9 bases. The germline gives CDR1 WNHNN, CDR2 SYGVQD (reference sequence). The V segment lost 11 bases and the J segment 5 bases; nucleotides outside the gene matches: 5. This CDR3 has 12 amino acids. The CDR3 coding sequence is TGCGCCTCACAGGGGGCGGGAGATACGCAGTATTTT. Translation: CASQGAGDTQYF.

The rearrangement uses TRBV6-1 and TRBJ1-1; D is uncertain. The germline V gene encodes CDR1 MNHNS and CDR2 SASEGT. The CDR3 spans 13 residues. V gave up 5 bases and J gave up 4 bases, with 11 bases separating them. The CDR3 nucleotides are TGTGCCAGCAGTCCCACCCGGAGCACTGAAGCTTTCTTT. This sequence encodes CASSPTRSTEAFF.

This chain connects TRBV28 to TRBJ1-4, with TRBD1 matching over 8 bases. V gave up 4 bases and J gave up 3 bases; unmatched junction bases: 10. The CDR3 sequence is 17 residues long. From germline, CDR1 is MDHEN and CDR2 SYDVKM. CDR3 sequence: CASSSGGRGAANEKLFF. CDR3 nucleotides: TGTGCCAGCAGTTCAGGGGGCAGGGGTGCGGCTAATGAAAAACTGTTTTTT.

The chain carries TRBV2 and TRBJ2-7; 9 nucleotides align to TRBD1. In germline, CDR1 is SNHLY, CDR2 FYNNEI. V lost 7 bases to trimming and J lost 1 base; unmatched junction nucleotides: 11. This CDR3 is built from 16 residues. CDR3 bases: TGTGCCAGCATTAGACATCCAGGGACAGGGTCCTACGAGCAGTACTTC. Its protein is CASIRHPGTGSYEQYF.

This chain links TRBV2 with TRBJ2-1, with 7 bases matching TRBD2. Germline V lookup: CDR1 SNHLY, CDR2 FYNNEI. CDR3 length equals 14 residues. V shed 8 bases and J 0 bases; nucleotides not matched to a gene: 4. CDR3 amino acids: CASERDHSYNEQFF. In nucleotides, the CDR3 is TGTGCCAGCGAGCGGGACCACTCCTACAATGAGCAGTTCTTC.

The J gene is TRBJ2-3, the V gene TRBV9, with 8 bases that match TRBD2. V was pared by 1 base and J by 2 bases, with 6 bases of the junction left unmatched. The CDR3 totals 16 residues. Germline values: CDR1 SGDLS, CDR2 YYNGEE. Here the CDR3 reads CASSVFGGGTTDTQYF. The CDR3 DNA reads TGTGCCAGCAGCGTATTCGGCGGGGGGACCACAGATACGCAGTATTTT.

The V call is TRBV27, the J call TRBJ2-2; TRBD1 aligns across 7 bases. The CDR3 length is 16 residues. The J segment lost 2 bases and the V segment lost 5 bases, leaving 8 bases of the junction unmatched. Per germline, CDR1 MNHEY and CDR2 SMNVEV (reference sequence). This chain's CDR3 is CASSPTTGRNTGELFF. The DNA of the CDR3 is TGTGCCAGCAGTCCCACGACAGGGAGAAACACCGGGGAGCTGTTTTTT.

The rearrangement uses TRBV5-4 and TRBJ2-3; 12 nucleotides agree with TRBD2. The trim removed 4 bases at V and 0 bases at J, leaving 3 bases unmatched. The CDR3 length is 16 residues. Germline V gene data show CDR1 as SGHNT and CDR2 as YYREEE (reference sequence). CDR3 in amino acids: CASSGGTSGSTDTQYF. CDR3 coding DNA: TGTGCCAGCAGCGGGGGGACTAGCGGGAGCACAGATACGCAGTATTTT.

This rearrangement joins TRBV29-1 to TRBJ1-1; no clear D. The CDR3 extends over 13 amino acids. V dropped 3 bases and J dropped 1 base, with 9 bases sitting between them. The germline CDR1 and CDR2 sequences are SQVTM and ANQGSEA. In DNA, the CDR3 is TGCAGCGTTGAGCGACATTCGAACACTGAAGCTTTCTTT. Translating gives CSVERHSNTEAFF.

The chain carries TRBV30 and TRBJ1-1; D unresolved. This CDR3 is built from 13 residues. CDR1 and CDR2 from the germline V gene are GTSNPN and SVGIG (reference sequence). Trimming left V 1 base short and J 6 bases short, with 12 bases between. CDR3 loop: CAWSDVPGAEAFF. DNA for the CDR3: TGTGCCTGGAGTGACGTGCCCGGGGCTGAAGCTTTCTTT.

The chain employs TRBV29-1 and TRBJ1-2, with TRBD1 as a possible D gene (6 bases). This CDR3 region has 13 residues. Per the germline V gene, CDR1 is SQVTM and CDR2 is ANQGSEA. Deletions cut 3 bases from V and 8 bases from J, with 16 bases between. The CDR3 bases are TGCAGCGTTGAGAGTTCCAGGGGCTGGGGCTACACCTTC. Its protein product is CSVESSRGWGYTF.

This clone appeared once. The chain links TRBV6-5 to TRBJ1-2; D is unresolved. Germline V gene data show CDR1 as MNHEY and CDR2 as SVGAGI. CDR3 length equals 11 residues. The ends were cut back, 8 bases at V and 8 bases at J, with 12 bases in the middle. Here the CDR3 reads CASRAGGGYTF. The CDR3 DNA is TGTGCCAGCCGGGCGGGAGGCGGCTACACCTTC.

The CDR3 DNA reads as TGCAGCGTCGCCCCGACAGGGGACACTGAAGCTTTCTTT. It encodes CSVAPTGDTEAFF. The chain joins TRBV29-1 to TRBJ1-1; 8 bases align to TRBD1. This CDR3 has 13 amino acids. The junction had 6 bases not matched to a gene; V was cut back by 6 bases and J by 3 bases. Germline V gene lookup returns CDR1 SQVTM and CDR2 ANQGSEA. Full variable domain (outside the CDR3, taken from reference TRBV29-1 and TRBJ1-1): SAVISQKPSRDICQRGTSLTIQCQVDSQVTMMFWYRQQPGQSLTLIATANQGSEATYESGFVIDKFPISRPNLTFSTLTVSNMSPEDSSIYLCSVAPTGDTEAFFGQGTRLTVV.

This chain uses TRBV4-1 with TRBJ2-7, with D possibly being TRBD2 (5 bases). The ends were cut back, 1 base at V and 7 bases at J, with 11 bases in the middle. The CDR3 has 13 residues. Looked up from germline, CDR1 is MGHRA and CDR2 is YSYEKL. The CDR3 nucleotides read TGCGCCAGCAGCCAAGTGGCTCCGGGGGAGCAGTACTTC. Its translation: CASSQVAPGEQYF.

The chain joins TRBV2 to TRBJ1-6; TRBD1 aligns across 8 bases. V was pared by 7 bases and J by 8 bases, with 10 bases of the junction left unmatched. CDR3 length: 15 amino acids. Germline V gene data show CDR1 as SNHLY and CDR2 as FYNNEI. CDR3 in amino acids: CASNLPDRGYSPLHF. CDR3 bases: TGTGCCAGCAACCTCCCCGACAGGGGTTATTCACCCCTCCACTTT.

The chain is built from TRBV6-5 and TRBJ1-1; 9 bases are shared with TRBD1. V lost 5 bases, J lost 1 base, and 5 bases stayed unmatched. The germline gives CDR1 MNHEY, CDR2 SVGAGI. The CDR3 is 15 residues long. The DNA of the CDR3 is TGTGCCAGCAGTCAGGGGACAGGGCAGAACACTGAAGCTTTCTTT. Residues: CASSQGTGQNTEAFF.

The chain employs TRBV2 and TRBJ2-1; 9 positions agree with TRBD2. Germline assignment: CDR1 SNHLY and CDR2 FYNNEI. The V segment lost 9 bases and the J segment 6 bases; nucleotides outside the gene matches: 3. The CDR3 runs to 12 residues. CDR3 bases: TGTGCCAGGACTAGCGGCTTCAATGAGCAGTTCTTC. It encodes CARTSGFNEQFF.

The chain couples TRBV10-2 to TRBJ1-1; no definite D call. The V gene's germline CDR1 is WSHSY and CDR2 SAAADI. The V gene lost 7 bases and the J gene lost 3 bases, with 12 bases spanning the gap. CDR3 length equals 13 residues. CDR3 protein: CASTLGLYTEAFF. The DNA for the CDR3 is TGCGCCAGCACCCTCGGTCTATACACTGAAGCTTTCTTT.

This clone was detected once. The chain recombines TRBV5-6 with TRBJ1-2; D possibly corresponds to TRBD1 (5 bases). The CDR3 is made up of 18 amino acids. The V gene lost 4 bases and the J gene lost 2 bases, with 24 bases spanning the gap. Germline CDR1 and CDR2: SGHDT and YYEEEE. The CDR3 loop reads CASSERSGVWARNYGYTF. The CDR3 nucleotides read TGTGCCAGCAGCGAACGGTCGGGGGTGTGGGCCCGAAACTATGGCTACACCTTC. Full variable domain (outside the CDR3, taken from reference TRBV5-6 and TRBJ1-2): DAGVTQSPTHLIKTRGQQVTLRCSPKSGHDTVSWYQQALGQGPQFIFQYYEEEERQRGNFPDRFSGHQFPNYSSELNVNALLLGDSALYLCASSERSGVWARNYGYTFGSGTRLTVV.

This clone was seen just once. The chain employs TRBV2 and TRBJ2-7; 13 positions agree with TRBD2. Germline assignment: CDR1 SNHLY and CDR2 FYNNEI. The length of the CDR3 is 15 residues. J lost 3 bases, V lost 7 bases, and 6 bases had no gene match. The CDR3 sequence is CASIEGTSGIYEQYF. CDR3 nucleotide sequence: TGTGCCAGCATAGAGGGGACTAGCGGGATCTACGAGCAGTACTTC.

The rearrangement uses TRBV7-6 and TRBJ1-1; 9 positions agree with TRBD1. The CDR3 is made up of 15 amino acids. The germline CDR1 and CDR2 sequences are SGHVS and FNYEAQ. V shed 4 bases, J shed 7 bases, and the junction held 10 bases outside the gene matches. The CDR3 region has the DNA TGTGCCAGCAGCTGGGGACAGGGTCAGGTGAATGAAGCTTTCTTT. This gives the protein CASSWGQGQVNEAFF.

This chain joins TRBV7-3 and TRBJ2-1, with D possibly TRBD1 on 5 matching bases. The CDR3 is made up of 16 amino acids. Germline CDR1 and CDR2: SGHTA and FQGTGA. The V and J ends lost 5 bases and 3 bases respectively, with 17 bases between them. CDR3 protein: CASSAHRLSGYNEQFF. The CDR3 bases are TGTGCCAGCAGCGCCCACAGGTTATCAGGCTACAATGAGCAGTTCTTC.

The chain has TRBV4-1 and TRBJ2-2, with 7 bases that match TRBD1. With V trimmed by 0 bases and J by 1 base, 2 bases remained unmatched. Germline V gene data show CDR1 as MGHRA and CDR2 as YSYEKL. CDR3 size: 16 residues. The CDR3 sequence: CASSQETGMNTGELFF. In nucleotides, the CDR3 is TGCGCCAGCAGCCAAGAGACAGGGATGAACACCGGGGAGCTGTTTTTT.

This clone was counted a few times. This sequence joins TRBV7-2 and TRBJ2-3; 8 nucleotides agree with TRBD2. The CDR3 is 15 residues long. CDR1 and CDR2 (germline): SGHTA, FQGNSA. The ends lost 2 bases at V and 4 bases at J; junction bases unmatched: 5. The DNA of the CDR3 is TGTGCCAGCAGCTTACGGCGGGGGGACGCAGATACGCAGTATTTT. The encoded protein is CASSLRRGDADTQYF.

This chain connects TRBV27 to TRBJ1-6, with TRBD1 as a possible D gene (6 bases). There are 12 residues in the CDR3. Trimming took off 2 bases at V and 14 bases at J, with 10 bases between the two ends. Germline values: CDR1 MNHEY, CDR2 SMNVEV (reference sequence). CDR3 nucleotides: TGTGCCAGCAGTTTAAATCCAGGGGCCCTCCACTTT. Amino acid sequence: CASSLNPGALHF.

The chain couples TRBV5-1 to TRBJ2-7, with D perhaps matching TRBD1 (7 bases). The germline V and J ends were trimmed by 0 bases and 5 bases, with 12 bases remaining between them. The CDR3 consists of 14 residues. CDR1 and CDR2 (germline): SGHRS, YFSETQ. The CDR3 reads CASSLGRGVDEQYF. The CDR3 region has the DNA TGCGCCAGCAGCTTGGGCAGGGGGGTGGACGAGCAGTACTTC.